The rows below give T cell receptor beta chains drawn from one sample of a study of neoadjuvant anti-PD-1 for oral cavity cancer. Profiled with immunoSEQ multiplex PCR; TCRdb holds only in-frame clones, not every one. Of about 2,200 clones in the sample, 45% to 65% were seen once. Sequencing used tumor tissue, obtained after nivolumab (anti-PD-1) treatment. The receptor set was obtained from a person aged 35-79 years with oral cavity squamous cell carcinoma. Each CDR3 is given with its conserved first and last residue. The order of the fields is CDR3 DNA, CDR3 protein, V gene, clone size, D gene, J gene. A D gene is named only where the DNA matches it firmly. For some rows the clone size is stated as once, few or many, or as a class when expanded; others skip it.

TGTGCCAGCAGCGAATCGGGACAGGGACGCTACGAGCAGTACTTC,CASSESGQGRYEQYF,TRBV28,NA,TRBD1,TRBJ2-7
TGTGCCAGCAGCTTGGGGCCATCTAAGGGCTACACCTTC,CASSLGPSKGYTF,TRBV7-2,few,NA,TRBJ1-2
TGTGCCAGCAGACCCTGGACAGATTTCGACGAGCAGTACTTC,CASRPWTDFDEQYF,TRBV7-9,NA,NA,TRBJ2-7
TGTGCCTGGAGTGTCCTTGGGGACGCGCTAGCCAAAAACATTCAGTACTTC,CAWSVLGDALAKNIQYF,TRBV30,NA,NA,TRBJ2-4
TGTGCCAGCAGCTCTAGCGGGAGCAGCACAGATACGCAGTATTTT,CASSSSGSSTDTQYF,TRBV7-2,few,TRBD2,TRBJ2-3
TGTGCCAGCAGTCCCCCGGACTCTTACACAGATACGCAGTATTTT,CASSPPDSYTDTQYF,TRBV28,NA,NA,TRBJ2-3
TGTGCCAGCAGTGAACAAGGGGGCGGGAGAGGAGAGACCCAGTACTTC,CASSEQGGGRGETQYF,TRBV6-1,NA,NA,TRBJ2-5
TGTGCCAGCAGTTTTTGGGACAGGGGCTACGAGCAGTACTTC,CASSFWDRGYEQYF,TRBV27,few,TRBD1,TRBJ2-7
TGTGCCAGCAGCTTCGTAGGTGGACAGGGGGGTTCTGGGGCCAACGTCCTGACTTTC,CASSFVGGQGGSGANVLTF,TRBV7-9,NA,TRBD1,TRBJ2-6
TGTGCCTGGGTCCCAGGGCAGGGGCTAGCCAAAAACATTCAGTACTTC,CAWVPGQGLAKNIQYF,TRBV30,NA,NA,TRBJ2-4
TGTGCCAGCAGCTTACGTCCCTACGAGCAGTACTTC,CASSLRPYEQYF,TRBV11-2,few,NA,TRBJ2-7
TGTGCCAGTAGTATAGCAAGGACGGCTACCTACGAGCAGTACTTC,CASSIARTATYEQYF,TRBV19,NA,NA,TRBJ2-7
TGTGCCATCAGTGAGAGGGGAGCCTCAGGGAGTGGACTAGCCTACCCGCCGGACGAGCAGTACTTC,CAISERGASGSGLAYPPDEQYF,TRBV10-3,NA,TRBD2,TRBJ2-7
TGTGCCAGCAGCTGGGGGGCCCTCACAGATACGCAGTATTTT,CASSWGALTDTQYF,TRBV5-4,NA,NA,TRBJ2-3
TGTGCCAGCAGCCAGAGACTTGGGACTAGCGGGACCAATGAGCAGTTCTTC,CASSQRLGTSGTNEQFF,TRBV14,few,TRBD2,TRBJ2-1
TGTGCCATCAGTGAGAGAACGACAGGGGGCCCCGATGAGCAGTTCTTC,CAISERTTGGPDEQFF,TRBV10-3,once,TRBD1,TRBJ2-1
TGTGCCTGGAGCCACCCGCAGGGAAGCTCCTACGAGCAGTACTTC,CAWSHPQGSSYEQYF,TRBV30,few,NA,TRBJ2-7
TGTGCCAGCAGGACTAGCGGGAGCACAGATACGCAGTATTTT,CASRTSGSTDTQYF,TRBV10-3,NA,TRBD2,TRBJ2-3
TGTGCCAGTACTTCCGAAGCGGGGGGAGGCTGGACTAATGAAAAACTGTTTTTT,CASTSEAGGGWTNEKLFF,TRBV19,NA,NA,TRBJ1-4
TGCAGTGCTCGGCCGCAAGAGACCCAGTACTTC,CSARPQETQYF,TRBV20-1,NA,NA,TRBJ2-5
TGTGCCATCAGTGAGTCTGGCGGGGCGGGGGAGCTGTTTTTT,CAISESGGAGELFF,TRBV10-3,NA,NA,TRBJ2-2
TGTGCCAGCAGCATAAGGACAGGGGTTCATGGCTACACCTTC,CASSIRTGVHGYTF,TRBV7-9,NA,TRBD1,TRBJ1-2
TGCGCCAGCAGCCCGGGACTAGCCCAGTACAATGAGCAGTTCTTC,CASSPGLAQYNEQFF,TRBV4-1,NA,TRBD2,TRBJ2-1
TGTGCCAGCACCAAGGGGCTTACAGAGAACACTGAAGCTTTCTTT,CASTKGLTENTEAFF,TRBV11-2,once,NA,TRBJ1-1
TGTGCTAGTGGTTTGGGACAGGTTAGCACAGATACGCAGTATTTT,CASGLGQVSTDTQYF,TRBV12-5,few,NA,TRBJ2-3
TGTGCCAGTAGTATATGGGCCTCCGACACCGGGGAGCTGTTTTTT,CASSIWASDTGELFF,TRBV19,NA,NA,TRBJ2-2
TGTGCCAGCAGCTGGCCGGGACACTCAGGGGAGCAGTACTTC,CASSWPGHSGEQYF,TRBV5-4,NA,NA,TRBJ2-7
TGTGCCAGCAGTTCCGGAGGGTCGCATTGGGAAAAACTGTTTTTT,CASSSGGSHWEKLFF,TRBV6-5,few,NA,TRBJ1-4
TGTGCCAGCTCACCCGAGATTTTTGAGTACGAGCAGTACTTC,CASSPEIFEYEQYF,TRBV18,NA,NA,TRBJ2-7
TGTGCCACAAAAGGGCATTTGAACACTGAAGCTTTCTTT,CATKGHLNTEAFF,TRBV6-1,NA,NA,TRBJ1-1
TGTGCCAGCAGCAGGGACAACTCCTACGAGCAGTACTTC,CASSRDNSYEQYF,TRBV7-9,NA,NA,TRBJ2-7
TGTGCCAGCAGCGCCGGAATCTCTGGAAACACCATATATTTT,CASSAGISGNTIYF,TRBV9,NA,NA,TRBJ1-3
TGTGCCAGCAGTCACCCACAGGGGCTAGGGGTCTATGGCTACACCTTC,CASSHPQGLGVYGYTF,TRBV28,NA,TRBD1,TRBJ1-2
TGCGCCAGCAGCACCACAGGGTCAGGAAACACCATATATTTT,CASSTTGSGNTIYF,TRBV5-1,few,NA,TRBJ1-3
TGTGCCAGCAGGACTAGCGGGAGCGAGCAGTACTTC,CASRTSGSEQYF,TRBV2,once,TRBD2,TRBJ2-7